The clone carrying this TCR beta chain was observed a handful of times. The data belong to a study of cytomegalovirus exposure and HLA in healthy donors. The primer mix had 60 Vbeta and 13 Jbeta primers. Sequencing used immunoSEQ multiplex PCR; TCRdb keeps in-frame clones, though not all of them. This repertoire shows fewer than 110,000 clones, approximately 72% found once; its top ten account for 2.5% to 4%. This CDR3 contains 15 residues. V dropped 4 bases and J dropped 0 bases, with 13 bases sitting between them. The V gene's germline CDR1 is SGHRS and CDR2 YFSETQ. The specimen sequenced was PBMCs. This receptor was obtained from a woman aged 50 to 60 in good health and CMV-seronegative. J is TRBJ1-2 and V is TRBV5-1; D possibly corresponds to TRBD1 (5 bases). In DNA, the CDR3 is TGCGCCAGCAGCAATGGAGACAGTACTAACTATGGCTACACCTTC. It codes for CASSNGDSTNYGYTF.